One sample yielded the 12 T cell receptor beta chains listed below, sequenced in a study of T cell repertoires in cytomegalovirus infection. TCRdb reprocessed the reads with MiXCR, giving one entry per CDR3 protein. The profile shows fewer than 550,000 distinct CDR3 sequences, approximately 32% of them singletons. Sequences were obtained from PBMCs. Receptor source: a human donor in good health (CMV status not recorded). Some clones in this sample may be carry-over from other donors' samples.

There are many counts of this clonotype. The chain employs TRBV12-3 or TRBV12-4 and TRBJ2-7, with 15 bases aligning to TRBD2. CDR3 length equals 19 residues. The ends lost 0 bases at V and 4 bases at J; junction bases unmatched: 10. The chain's CDR3 is CASSLALGTSGGQRYEQYF. The CDR3 nucleotides read TGTGCCAGCAGTTTAGCGCTTGGGACTAGCGGGGGGCAGCGATACGAGCAGTACTTC.

This clonotype appeared a few times. This sequence joins TRBV12-3 or TRBV12-4 and TRBJ1-1; 7 positions agree with TRBD1. There are 15 residues in the CDR3. The V segment lost 5 bases and the J segment 5 bases; nucleotides outside the gene matches: 11. The CDR3 loop reads CASSRQGSSKTEAFF. CDR3 bases: TGTGCCAGCAGTAGACAGGGCTCCTCAAAGACTGAAGCTTTCTTT.

This clonotype has just one count. The genes are TRBV9 and TRBJ2-1; D may be TRBD1 or TRBD2 (6 bases each). Germline lookup yields CDR1 SGDLS and CDR2 YYNGEE. Trimming left V 0 bases short and J 10 bases short, with 11 bases between. CDR3 length: 13 amino acids. The CDR3, as DNA: TGTGCCAGCAGCGTAGCGGGGGCCCGGGAGCAGTTCTTC. As protein: CASSVAGAREQFF. The full variable domain, rest sourced from reference TRBV9 and TRBJ2-1, is DSGVTQTPKHLITATGQRVTLRCSPRSGDLSVYWYQQSLDQGLQFLIQYYNGEERAKGNILERFSAQQFPDLHSELNLSSLELGDSALYFCASSVAGAREQFFGPGTRLTVL.

Details on this clonotype: Being one base from a much bigger clone, this may be a read error. CDR3 sequence reads: CASSHPRARTNTLYF. CDR3 bases: TGTGCCAGCAGTCACCCCAGGGCCCGGACGAACACCCTATATTTT. V and J are TRBV12-3 or TRBV12-4 and TRBJ1-3; D might be TRBD1 (5 bases). The CDR3 loop spans 15 amino acids.

This sequence joins TRBV20-1 and TRBJ2-7; 8 bases are shared with TRBD1. The germline V gene has CDR1 DFQATT and CDR2 SNEGSKA (reference sequence). Trimming took 3 bases from V and 0 from J; bases not matched to a gene: 7. This CDR3 has 15 amino acids. CDR3 DNA: TGCAGTGCTAGGACAGGGGTCCTGAGCTCCTACGAGCAGTACTTC. Protein sequence: CSARTGVLSSYEQYF.

This clonotype was counted a few times. The V gene is TRBV2, the J gene TRBJ2-7; 7 bases are a match to TRBD1. CDR1 is SNHLY, CDR2 FYNNEI, per germline. Losses at the gene ends were 5 bases for V and 6 bases for J; bases not matched to a gene: 7. The CDR3 length is 13 residues. This CDR3 reads CASSQDRDSEQYF. CDR3 coding DNA: TGTGCCAGCAGTCAAGACCGGGACAGCGAGCAGTACTTC.

This clonotype was detected once. The V call is TRBV6-6, the J call TRBJ2-2; D unresolved. V was cut by 6 bases and J by 8 bases, with 7 bases left in between. The CDR3 loop spans 11 amino acids. Germline lookup yields CDR1 MNHNY and CDR2 SVGAGI (reference sequence). The CDR3 spells CASRKKGELFF. Here the CDR3 DNA reads TGTGCCAGCAGAAAGAAAGGGGAGCTGTTTTTT.

There are a few counts of this clonotype. The rearrangement joins TRBV6-2 or TRBV6-3 to TRBJ2-7, with a weak D call TRBD1 (6 bases). V was shortened by 2 bases and J by 4 bases, with 12 bases between the two germline ends. CDR1 MNHEY and CDR2 SVGEGT come from the germline V gene. The length of the CDR3 is 14 residues. CDR3 residues: CASSYPGHLYEQYF. In DNA, the CDR3 is TGTGCCAGCAGTTACCCGGGACATCTATACGAGCAGTACTTC.

On this clonotype itself: It may be a read error: a sequence one base away is much more abundant. The missing conserved phenylalanine or tryptophan at the end of this CDR3 makes a read error likely. No DNA is shown, since the ends of the CDR3 on it are uncertain; the CDR3 is the one TCRdb lists. The chain has TRBV7-9 and TRBJ2-5; TRBD1, the table's D call, lacks a check against the DNA. The CDR3 comprises 11 residues, both ends counted. Germline V gene data show CDR1 as SEHNR and CDR2 as FQNEAQ (reference sequence). This CDR3 reads CASSMGRVKRL.

This clonotype has a handful of counts. The chain is built from TRBV5-4 and TRBJ2-1; 11 positions agree with TRBD2. CDR1 is SGHNT, CDR2 YYREEE, per germline (reference sequence). This CDR3 is built from 15 residues. The trim removed 5 bases at V and 4 bases at J, leaving 5 bases unmatched. DNA of the CDR3: TGTGCCAGCAGGACCCTAGCGGGGGGATACAATGAGCAGTTCTTC. It translates to CASRTLAGGYNEQFF.

The chain is built from TRBV29-1 and TRBJ2-7, with 11 bases fitting TRBD1. The CDR3 has 15 amino acids. Per the germline V gene, CDR1 is SQVTM and CDR2 is ANQGSEA. The ends lost 2 bases at V and 2 bases at J; junction bases unmatched: 5. For the CDR3, the DNA is TGCAGCGTTGAATTTGGGGACAGGGGGGCCTACGAGCAGTACTTC. This gives the protein CSVEFGDRGAYEQYF.

This clonotype was seen a single time. Germline and junction disagree at one end, which may indicate a read error. This CDR3 is CASIQLLVAGPTEAFF. CDR3 nucleotide sequence: TGCGCCAGCATCCAACTCTTGGTCGCGGGGCCCACTGAAGCTTTCTTT. V is TRBV4-1 and J is TRBJ1-1, with D maybe TRBD1 (5 bases). CDR3 size: 16 residues. The germline V gene encodes CDR1 MGHRA and CDR2 YSYEKL.